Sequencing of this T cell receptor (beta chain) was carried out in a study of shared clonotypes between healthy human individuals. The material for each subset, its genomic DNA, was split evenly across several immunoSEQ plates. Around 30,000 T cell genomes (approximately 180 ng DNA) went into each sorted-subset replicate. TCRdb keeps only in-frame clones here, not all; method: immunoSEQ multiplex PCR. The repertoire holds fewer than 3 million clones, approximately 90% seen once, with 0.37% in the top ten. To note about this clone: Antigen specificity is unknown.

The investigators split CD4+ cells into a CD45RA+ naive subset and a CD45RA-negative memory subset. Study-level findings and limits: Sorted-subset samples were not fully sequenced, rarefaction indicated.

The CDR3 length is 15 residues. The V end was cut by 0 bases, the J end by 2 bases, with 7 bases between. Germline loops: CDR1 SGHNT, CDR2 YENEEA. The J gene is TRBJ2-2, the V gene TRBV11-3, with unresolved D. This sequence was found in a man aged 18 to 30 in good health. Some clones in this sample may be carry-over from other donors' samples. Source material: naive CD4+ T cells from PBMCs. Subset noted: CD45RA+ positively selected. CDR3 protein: CASSLDGPNTGELFF. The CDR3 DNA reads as TGTGCCAGCAGCTTAGATGGCCCAAACACCGGGGAGCTGTTTTTT.